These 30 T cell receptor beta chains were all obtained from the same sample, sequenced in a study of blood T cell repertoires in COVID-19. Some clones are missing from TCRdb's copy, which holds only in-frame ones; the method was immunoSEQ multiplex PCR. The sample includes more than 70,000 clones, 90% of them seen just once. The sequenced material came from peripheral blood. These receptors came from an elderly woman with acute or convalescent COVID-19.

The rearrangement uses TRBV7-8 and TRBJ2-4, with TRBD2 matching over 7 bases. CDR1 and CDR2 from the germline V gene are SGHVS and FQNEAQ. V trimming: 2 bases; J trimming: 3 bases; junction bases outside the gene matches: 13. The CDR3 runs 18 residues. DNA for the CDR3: TGTGCCAGCAGCTTAAGTACTAGCGTTGGTGTGGGCAAAAACATTCAGTACTTC. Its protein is CASSLSTSVGVGKNIQYF.

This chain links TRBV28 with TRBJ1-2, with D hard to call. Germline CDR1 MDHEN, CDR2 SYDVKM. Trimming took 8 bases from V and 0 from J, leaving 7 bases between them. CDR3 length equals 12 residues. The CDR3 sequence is CASRSPNYGYTF. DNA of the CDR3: TGTGCCAGCCGGAGCCCTAACTATGGCTACACCTTC.

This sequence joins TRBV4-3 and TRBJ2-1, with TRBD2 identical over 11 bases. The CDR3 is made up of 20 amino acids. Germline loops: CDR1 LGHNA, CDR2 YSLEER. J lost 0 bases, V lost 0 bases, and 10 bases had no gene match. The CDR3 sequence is CASSQDRPSGGTNSYNEQFF. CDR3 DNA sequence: TGCGCCAGCAGCCAAGATCGTCCTAGCGGGGGGACTAACTCCTACAATGAGCAGTTCTTC.

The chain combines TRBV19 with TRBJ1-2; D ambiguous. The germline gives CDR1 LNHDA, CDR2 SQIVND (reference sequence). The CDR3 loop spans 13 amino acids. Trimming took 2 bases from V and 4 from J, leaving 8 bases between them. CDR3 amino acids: CASSIREFYGYTF. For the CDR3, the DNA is TGTGCCAGTAGTATACGGGAGTTCTATGGCTACACCTTC. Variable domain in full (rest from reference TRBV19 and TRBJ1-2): DGGITQSPKYLFRKEGQNVTLSCEQNLNHDAMYWYRQDPGQGLRLIYYSQIVNDFQKGDIAEGYSVSREKKESFPLTVTSAQKNPTAFYLCASSIREFYGYTFGSGTRLTVV.

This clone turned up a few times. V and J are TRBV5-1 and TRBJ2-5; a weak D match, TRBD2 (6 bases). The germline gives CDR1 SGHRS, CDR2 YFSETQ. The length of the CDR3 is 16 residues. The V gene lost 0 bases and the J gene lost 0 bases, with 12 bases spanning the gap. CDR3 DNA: TGCGCCAGCAGCTTGGTGGGGGGACCAAACCAAGAGACCCAGTACTTC. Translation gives CASSLVGGPNQETQYF.

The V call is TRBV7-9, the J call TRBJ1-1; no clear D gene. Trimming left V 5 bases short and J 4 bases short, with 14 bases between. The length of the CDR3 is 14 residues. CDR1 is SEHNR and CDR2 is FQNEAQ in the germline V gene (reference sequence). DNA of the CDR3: TGTGCCAGCAGCCTAGGAGGGCAGGCCACTGAAGCTTTCTTT. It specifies CASSLGGQATEAFF.

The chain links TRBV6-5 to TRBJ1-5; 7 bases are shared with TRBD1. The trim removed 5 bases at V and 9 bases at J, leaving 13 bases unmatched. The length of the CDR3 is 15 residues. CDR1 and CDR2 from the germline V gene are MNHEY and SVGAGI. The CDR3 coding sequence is TGTGCCAGCAGTAGATCGGGACAGCCTGGTAGGCCCCAGCATTTT. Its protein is CASSRSGQPGRPQHF.

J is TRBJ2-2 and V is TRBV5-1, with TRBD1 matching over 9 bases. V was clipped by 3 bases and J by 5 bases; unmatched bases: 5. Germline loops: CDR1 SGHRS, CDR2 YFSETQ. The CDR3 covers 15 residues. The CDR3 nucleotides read TGCGCCAGCAGCTCCCGTGGACAGGGGACCGGGGAGCTGTTTTTT. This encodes CASSSRGQGTGELFF.

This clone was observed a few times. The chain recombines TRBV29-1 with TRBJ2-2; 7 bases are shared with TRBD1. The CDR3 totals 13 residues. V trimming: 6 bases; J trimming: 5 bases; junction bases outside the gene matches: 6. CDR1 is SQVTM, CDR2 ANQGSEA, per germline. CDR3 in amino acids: CSVRTGGTGELFF. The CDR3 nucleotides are TGCAGCGTGCGGACAGGAGGAACCGGGGAGCTGTTTTTT.

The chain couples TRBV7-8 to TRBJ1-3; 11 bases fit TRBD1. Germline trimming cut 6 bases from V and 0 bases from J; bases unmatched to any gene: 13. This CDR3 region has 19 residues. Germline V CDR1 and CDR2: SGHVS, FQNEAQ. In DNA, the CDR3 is TGTGCCAGCAGTATCTCCGGGACAGGGGGAATCGGCTCTGGAAACACCATATATTTT. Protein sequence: CASSISGTGGIGSGNTIYF.

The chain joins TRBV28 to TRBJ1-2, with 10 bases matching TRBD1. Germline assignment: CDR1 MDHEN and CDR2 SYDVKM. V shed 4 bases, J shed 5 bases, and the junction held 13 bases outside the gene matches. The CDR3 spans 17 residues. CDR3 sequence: CASSSLLGDRGRYGYTF. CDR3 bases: TGTGCCAGCAGTTCATTACTAGGGGACAGGGGAAGGTATGGCTACACCTTC.

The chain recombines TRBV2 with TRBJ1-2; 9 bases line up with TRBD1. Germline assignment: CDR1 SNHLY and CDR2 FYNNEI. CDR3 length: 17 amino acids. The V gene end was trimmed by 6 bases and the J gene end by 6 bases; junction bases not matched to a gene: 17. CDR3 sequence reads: CASSGDRAARRKNGYTF. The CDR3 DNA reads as TGTGCCAGCAGCGGGGACAGGGCCGCTCGTCGGAAGAATGGCTACACCTTC. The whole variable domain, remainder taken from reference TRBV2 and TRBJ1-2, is EPEVTQTPSHQVTQMGQEVILRCVPISNHLYFYWYRQILGQKVEFLVSFYNNEISEKSEIFDDQFSVERPDGSNFTLKIRSTKLEDSAMYFCASSGDRAARRKNGYTFGSGTRLTVV.

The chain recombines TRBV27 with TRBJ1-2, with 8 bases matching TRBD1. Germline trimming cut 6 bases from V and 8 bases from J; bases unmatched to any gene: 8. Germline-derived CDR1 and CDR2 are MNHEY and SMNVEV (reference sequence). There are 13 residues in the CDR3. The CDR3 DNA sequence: TGTGCCAGCAGGCCGGGACAGGCAAAAGGCTACACCTTC. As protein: CASRPGQAKGYTF.

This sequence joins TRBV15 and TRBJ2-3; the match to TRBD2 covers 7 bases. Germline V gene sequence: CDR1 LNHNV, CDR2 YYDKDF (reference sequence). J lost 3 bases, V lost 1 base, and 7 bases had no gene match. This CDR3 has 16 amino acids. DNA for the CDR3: TGTGCCACCAGCAGAGTTGGACTAGACGGGACAGATACGCAGTATTTT. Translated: CATSRVGLDGTDTQYF. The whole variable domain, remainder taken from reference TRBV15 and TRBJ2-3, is DAMVIQNPRYQVTQFGKPVTLSCSQTLNHNVMYWYQQKSSQAPKLLFHYYDKDFNNEADTPDNFQSRRPNTSFCFLDIRSPGLGDTAMYLCATSRVGLDGTDTQYFGPGTRLTVL.

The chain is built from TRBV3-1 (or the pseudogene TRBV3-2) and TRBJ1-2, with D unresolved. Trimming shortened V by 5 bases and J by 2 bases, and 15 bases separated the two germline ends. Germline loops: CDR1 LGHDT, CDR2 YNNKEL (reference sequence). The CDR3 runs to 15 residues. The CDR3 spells CASSSTPTGNYGYTF. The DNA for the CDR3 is TGTGCCAGCAGCTCTACCCCAACCGGGAACTATGGCTACACCTTC.

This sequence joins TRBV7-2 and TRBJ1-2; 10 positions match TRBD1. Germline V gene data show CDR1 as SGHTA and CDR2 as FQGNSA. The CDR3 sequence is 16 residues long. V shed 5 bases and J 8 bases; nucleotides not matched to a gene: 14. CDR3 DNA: TGTGCCAGCAGCCTGGCTCCGGGACAGGGGCTGGTCGGCTACACCTTC. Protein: CASSLAPGQGLVGYTF.

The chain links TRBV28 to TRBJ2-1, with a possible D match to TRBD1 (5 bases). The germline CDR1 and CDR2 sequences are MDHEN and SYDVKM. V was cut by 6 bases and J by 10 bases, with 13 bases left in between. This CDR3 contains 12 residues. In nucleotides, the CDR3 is TGTGCCAGCAGCCTTACAAACAGGGAGCAGTTCTTC. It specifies CASSLTNREQFF.

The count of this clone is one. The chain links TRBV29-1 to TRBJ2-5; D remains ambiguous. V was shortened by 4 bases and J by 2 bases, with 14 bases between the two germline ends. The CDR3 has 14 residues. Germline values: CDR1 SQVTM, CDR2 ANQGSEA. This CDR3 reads CSVAVMGQQETQYF. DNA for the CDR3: TGCAGCGTTGCGGTTATGGGCCAGCAAGAGACCCAGTACTTC. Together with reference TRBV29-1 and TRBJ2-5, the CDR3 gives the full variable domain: SAVISQKPSRDICQRGTSLTIQCQVDSQVTMMFWYRQQPGQSLTLIATANQGSEATYESGFVIDKFPISRPNLTFSTLTVSNMSPEDSSIYLCSVAVMGQQETQYFGPGTRLLVL.

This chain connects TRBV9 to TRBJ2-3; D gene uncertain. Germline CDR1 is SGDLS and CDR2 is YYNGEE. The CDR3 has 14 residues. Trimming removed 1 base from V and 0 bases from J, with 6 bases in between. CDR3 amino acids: CASSVLPSTDTQYF. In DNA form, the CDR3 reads TGTGCCAGCAGCGTACTCCCTAGCACAGATACGCAGTATTTT. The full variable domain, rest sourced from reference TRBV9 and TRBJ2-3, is DSGVTQTPKHLITATGQRVTLRCSPRSGDLSVYWYQQSLDQGLQFLIQYYNGEERAKGNILERFSAQQFPDLHSELNLSSLELGDSALYFCASSVLPSTDTQYFGPGTRLTVL.

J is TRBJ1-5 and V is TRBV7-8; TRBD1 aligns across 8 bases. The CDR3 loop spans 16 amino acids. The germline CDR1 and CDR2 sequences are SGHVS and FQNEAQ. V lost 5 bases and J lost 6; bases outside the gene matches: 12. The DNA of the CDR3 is TGTGCCAGCAGCGCACGGCCAGGGGGCGTTTCTCAGCCCCAGCATTTT. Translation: CASSARPGGVSQPQHF.

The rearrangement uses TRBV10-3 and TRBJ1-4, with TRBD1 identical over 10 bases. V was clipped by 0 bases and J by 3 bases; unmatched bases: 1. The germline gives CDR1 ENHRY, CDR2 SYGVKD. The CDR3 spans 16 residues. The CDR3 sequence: CAISESGQGANEKLFF. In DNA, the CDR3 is TGTGCCATCAGTGAGTCTGGACAGGGGGCTAATGAAAAACTGTTTTTT.

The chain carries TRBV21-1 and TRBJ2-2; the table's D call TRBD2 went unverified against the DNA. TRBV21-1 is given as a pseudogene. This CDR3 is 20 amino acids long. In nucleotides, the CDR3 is TGTGCCAGCAGCCCCCTCGCGAAGGGGGTAGCGGGGGGCGAGTCCGGGGAGCTGTTTTTT. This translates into CASSPLAKGVAGGESGELFF.

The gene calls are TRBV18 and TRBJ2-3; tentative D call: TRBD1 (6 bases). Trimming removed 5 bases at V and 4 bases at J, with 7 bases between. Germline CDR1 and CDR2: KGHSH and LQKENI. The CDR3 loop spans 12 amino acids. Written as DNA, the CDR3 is TGTGCCAGCTCAAAGGGGGCAGATACGCAGTATTTT. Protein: CASSKGADTQYF.

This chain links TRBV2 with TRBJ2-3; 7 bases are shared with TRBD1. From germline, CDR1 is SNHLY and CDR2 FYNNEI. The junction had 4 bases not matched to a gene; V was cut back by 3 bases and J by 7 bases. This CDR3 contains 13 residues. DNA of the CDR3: TGTGCCAGCAGTGATCCAGGGGGATATACGCAGTATTTT. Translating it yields CASSDPGGYTQYF.

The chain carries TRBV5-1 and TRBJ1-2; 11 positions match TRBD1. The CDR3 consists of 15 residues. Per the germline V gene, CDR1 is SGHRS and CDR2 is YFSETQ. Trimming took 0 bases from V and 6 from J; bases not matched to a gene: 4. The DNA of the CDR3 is TGCGCCAGCAGCTTGGATGGACAGGGGGCTGATGGCTACACCTTC. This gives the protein CASSLDGQGADGYTF.

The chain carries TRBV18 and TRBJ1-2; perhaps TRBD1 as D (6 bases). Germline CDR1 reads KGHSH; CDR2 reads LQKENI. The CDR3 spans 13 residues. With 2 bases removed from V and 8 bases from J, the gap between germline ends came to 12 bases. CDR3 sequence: CASSPGNRDGYTF. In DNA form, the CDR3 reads TGTGCCAGCTCACCAGGGAACAGGGACGGCTACACCTTC.

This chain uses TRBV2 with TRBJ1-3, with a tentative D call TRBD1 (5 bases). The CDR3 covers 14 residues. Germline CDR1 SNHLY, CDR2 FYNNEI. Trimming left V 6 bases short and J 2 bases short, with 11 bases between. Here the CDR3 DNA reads TGTGCCAGCAGCCCCAGGGTGCCTGGAAACACCATATATTTT. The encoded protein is CASSPRVPGNTIYF.

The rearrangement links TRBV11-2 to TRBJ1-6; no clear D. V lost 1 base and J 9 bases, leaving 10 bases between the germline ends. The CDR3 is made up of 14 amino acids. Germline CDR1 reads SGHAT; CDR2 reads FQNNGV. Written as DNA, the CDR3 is TGTGCCAGCAGCTTAGTCACCAGTCGTTCACCCCTCCACTTT. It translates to CASSLVTSRSPLHF.

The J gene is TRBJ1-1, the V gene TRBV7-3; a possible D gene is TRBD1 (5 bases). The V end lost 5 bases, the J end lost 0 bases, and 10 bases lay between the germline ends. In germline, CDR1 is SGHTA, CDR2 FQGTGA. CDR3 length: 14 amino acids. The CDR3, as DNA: TGTGCCAGCAGCCCAGGGAATTTGAACACTGAAGCTTTCTTT. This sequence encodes CASSPGNLNTEAFF.

The DNA of the CDR3 is TGTGCCAGCAGCTTGGTTAGCGGGGTGAACACCGGGGAGCTGTTTTTT. This translates into CASSLVSGVNTGELFF. The rearrangement uses TRBV5-4 and TRBJ2-2; 8 bases align to TRBD2. With 0 bases clipped from V and 1 base from J, the junction kept 2 bases outside the gene matches. The CDR3 has 16 residues. CDR1 SGHNT and CDR2 YYREEE come from the germline V gene (reference sequence).